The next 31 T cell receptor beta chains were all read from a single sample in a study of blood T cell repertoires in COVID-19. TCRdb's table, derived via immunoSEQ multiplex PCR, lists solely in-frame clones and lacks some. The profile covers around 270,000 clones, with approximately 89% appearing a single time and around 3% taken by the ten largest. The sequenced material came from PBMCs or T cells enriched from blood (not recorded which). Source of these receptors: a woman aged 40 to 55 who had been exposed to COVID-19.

CDR3 DNA: TGCGCCAGCAGCTCCTGGGCCGGCAGGGCGTCGACCACCGGGGAGCTGTTTTTT. It yields the protein CASSSWAGRASTTGELFF. This chain joins TRBV5-1 and TRBJ2-2; D might be TRBD1 (5 bases). Trimming left V 3 bases short and J 4 bases short, with 22 bases between. The CDR3 covers 18 residues. Germline V CDR1 and CDR2: SGHRS, YFSETQ.

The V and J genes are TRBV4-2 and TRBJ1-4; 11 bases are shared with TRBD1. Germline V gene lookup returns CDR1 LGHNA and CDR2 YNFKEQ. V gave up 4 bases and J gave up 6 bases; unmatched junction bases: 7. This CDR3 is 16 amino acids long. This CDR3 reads CASSRGLGQGDEKLFF. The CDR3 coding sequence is TGTGCCAGCAGCCGAGGACTGGGACAGGGGGATGAAAAACTGTTTTTT.

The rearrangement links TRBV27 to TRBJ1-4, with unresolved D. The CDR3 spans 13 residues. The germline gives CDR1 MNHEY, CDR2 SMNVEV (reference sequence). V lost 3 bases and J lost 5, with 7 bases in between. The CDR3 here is CASSFQANEKLFF. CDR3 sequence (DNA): TGTGCCAGCAGTTTCCAGGCCAATGAAAAACTGTTTTTT.

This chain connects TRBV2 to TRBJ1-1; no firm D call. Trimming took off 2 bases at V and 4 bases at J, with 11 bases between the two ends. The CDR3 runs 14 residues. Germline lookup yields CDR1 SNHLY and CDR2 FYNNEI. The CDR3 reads CASSELAGSTEAFF. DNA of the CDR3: TGTGCCAGCAGTGAACTGGCAGGTAGCACTGAAGCTTTCTTT.

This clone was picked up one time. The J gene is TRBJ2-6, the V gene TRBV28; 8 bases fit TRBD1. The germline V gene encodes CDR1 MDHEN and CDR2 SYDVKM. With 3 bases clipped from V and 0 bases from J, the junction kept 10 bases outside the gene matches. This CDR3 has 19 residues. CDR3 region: CASSFLSGGGDSGANVLTF. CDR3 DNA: TGTGCCAGCAGTTTTCTCTCAGGGGGCGGGGACTCTGGGGCCAACGTCCTGACTTTC.

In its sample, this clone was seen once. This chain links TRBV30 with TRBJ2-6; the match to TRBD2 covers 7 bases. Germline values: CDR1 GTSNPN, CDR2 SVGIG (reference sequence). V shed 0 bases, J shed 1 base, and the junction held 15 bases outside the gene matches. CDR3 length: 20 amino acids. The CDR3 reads CAWSVRWGGRPKSGANVLTF. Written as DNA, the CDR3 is TGTGCCTGGAGTGTACGGTGGGGGGGTAGACCCAAATCTGGGGCCAACGTCCTGACTTTC.

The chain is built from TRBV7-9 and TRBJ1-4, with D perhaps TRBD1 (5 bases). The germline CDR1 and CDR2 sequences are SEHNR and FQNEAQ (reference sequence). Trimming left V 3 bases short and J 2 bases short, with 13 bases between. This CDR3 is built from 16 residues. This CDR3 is CASSLQGGWTNEKLFF. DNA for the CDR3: TGTGCCAGCAGCTTGCAGGGAGGATGGACTAATGAAAAACTGTTTTTT.

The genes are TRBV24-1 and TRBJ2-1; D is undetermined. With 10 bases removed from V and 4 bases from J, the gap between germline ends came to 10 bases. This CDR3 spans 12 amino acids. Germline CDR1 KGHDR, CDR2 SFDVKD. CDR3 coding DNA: TGTGCCACTTCGTCGGGTTACAATGAGCAGTTCTTC. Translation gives CATSSGYNEQFF.

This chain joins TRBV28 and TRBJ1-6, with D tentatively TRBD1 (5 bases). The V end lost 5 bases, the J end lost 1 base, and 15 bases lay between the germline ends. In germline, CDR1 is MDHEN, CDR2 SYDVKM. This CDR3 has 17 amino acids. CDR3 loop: CASSRAGGFSYNSPLHF. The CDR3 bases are TGTGCCAGCAGTAGGGCGGGGGGATTTTCCTATAATTCACCCCTCCACTTT.

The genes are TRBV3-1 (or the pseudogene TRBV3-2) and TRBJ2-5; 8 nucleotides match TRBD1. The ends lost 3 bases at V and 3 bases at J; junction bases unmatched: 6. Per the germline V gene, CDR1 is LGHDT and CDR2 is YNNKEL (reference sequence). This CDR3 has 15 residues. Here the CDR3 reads CASSHPGTGEETQYF. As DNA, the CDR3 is TGTGCCAGCAGCCACCCCGGGACAGGCGAAGAGACCCAGTACTTC.

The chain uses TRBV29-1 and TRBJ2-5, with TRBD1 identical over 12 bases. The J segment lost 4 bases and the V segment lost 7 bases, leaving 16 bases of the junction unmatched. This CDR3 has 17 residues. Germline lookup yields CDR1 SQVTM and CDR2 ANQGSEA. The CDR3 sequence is CSGGSWGQGAGRETQYF. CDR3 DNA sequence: TGCAGCGGGGGTTCCTGGGGACAGGGGGCTGGGAGAGAGACCCAGTACTTC.

The CDR3, as DNA: TGTGCCAGCTCACCTTTTTCGGGGGACACTGAAGCTTTCTTT. Translating gives CASSPFSGDTEAFF. The chain carries TRBV18 and TRBJ1-1, with TRBD1 as a possible D gene (5 bases). Germline lookup yields CDR1 KGHSH and CDR2 LQKENI. Trimming shortened V by 3 bases and J by 3 bases, and 11 bases separated the two germline ends. This CDR3 region has 14 residues. Supplemented by reference TRBV18 and TRBJ1-1, the full variable domain reads NAGVMQNPRHLVRRRGQEARLRCSPMKGHSHVYWYRQLPEEGLKFMVYLQKENIIDESGMPKERFSAEFPKEGPSILRIQQVVRGDSAAYFCASSPFSGDTEAFFGQGTRLTVV.

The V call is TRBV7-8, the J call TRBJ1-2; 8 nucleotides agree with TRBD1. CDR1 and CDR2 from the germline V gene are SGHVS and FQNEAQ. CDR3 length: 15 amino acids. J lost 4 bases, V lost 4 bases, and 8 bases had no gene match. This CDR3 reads CASSSAGTGGYGYTF. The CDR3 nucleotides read TGTGCCAGCAGCTCAGCCGGGACAGGCGGCTATGGCTACACCTTC.

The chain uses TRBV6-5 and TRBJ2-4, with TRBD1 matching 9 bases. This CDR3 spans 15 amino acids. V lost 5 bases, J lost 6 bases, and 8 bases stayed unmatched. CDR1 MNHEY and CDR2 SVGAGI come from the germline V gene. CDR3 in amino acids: CASSPQDRGRNIQYF. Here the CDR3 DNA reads TGTGCCAGCAGTCCACAGGACAGGGGACGAAACATTCAGTACTTC.

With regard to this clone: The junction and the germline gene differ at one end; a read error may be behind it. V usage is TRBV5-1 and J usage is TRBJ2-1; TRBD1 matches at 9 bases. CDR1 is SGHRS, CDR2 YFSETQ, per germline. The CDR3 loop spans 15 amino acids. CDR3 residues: CASSWDRAPGDEQFF. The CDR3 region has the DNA TGTGCCAGCAGCTGGGACAGGGCCCCGGGCGATGAGCAGTTCTTC.

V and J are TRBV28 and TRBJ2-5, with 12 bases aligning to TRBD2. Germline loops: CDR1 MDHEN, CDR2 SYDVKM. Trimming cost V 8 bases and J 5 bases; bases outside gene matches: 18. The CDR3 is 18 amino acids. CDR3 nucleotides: TGTGCCAGCTCCACAAACCTAGCGGGGGGGCTTCGATGGGAGACCCAGTACTTC. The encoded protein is CASSTNLAGGLRWETQYF. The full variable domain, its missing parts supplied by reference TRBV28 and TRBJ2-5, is DVKVTQSSRYLVKRTGEKVFLECVQDMDHENMFWYRQDPGLGLRLIYFSYDVKMKEKGDIPEGYSVSREKKERFSLILESASTNQTSMYLCASSTNLAGGLRWETQYFGPGTRLLVL.

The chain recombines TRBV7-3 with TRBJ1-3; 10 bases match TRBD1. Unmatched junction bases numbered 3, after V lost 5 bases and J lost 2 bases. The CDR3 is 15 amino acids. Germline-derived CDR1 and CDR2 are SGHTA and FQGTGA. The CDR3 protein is CASSAGTGAGNTIYF. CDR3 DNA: TGTGCCAGCAGCGCCGGGACAGGGGCTGGAAACACCATATATTTT.

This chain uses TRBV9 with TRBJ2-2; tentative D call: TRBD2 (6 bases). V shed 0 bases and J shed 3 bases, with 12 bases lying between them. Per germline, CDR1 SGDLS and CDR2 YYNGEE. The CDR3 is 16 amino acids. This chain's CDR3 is CASSVDGGADTGELFF. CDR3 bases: TGTGCCAGCAGCGTAGATGGAGGGGCCGACACCGGGGAGCTGTTTTTT.

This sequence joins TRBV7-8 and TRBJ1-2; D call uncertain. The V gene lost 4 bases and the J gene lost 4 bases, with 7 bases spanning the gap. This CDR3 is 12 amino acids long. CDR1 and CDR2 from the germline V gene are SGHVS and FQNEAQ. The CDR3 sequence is CASSSRSYGYTF. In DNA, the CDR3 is TGTGCCAGCAGCTCCCGGTCCTATGGCTACACCTTC.

Written as DNA, the CDR3 is TGCGCCAGCAGCCAAGATCGCGTGAGACAGCAGTATAATGAAAAACTGTTTTTT. This codes for CASSQDRVRQQYNEKLFF. The chain couples TRBV4-1 to TRBJ1-4, with D possibly matching TRBD1 (5 bases). The germline gives CDR1 MGHRA, CDR2 YSYEKL. Trimming took 0 bases from V and 4 from J, leaving 18 bases between them. CDR3 length: 18 amino acids.

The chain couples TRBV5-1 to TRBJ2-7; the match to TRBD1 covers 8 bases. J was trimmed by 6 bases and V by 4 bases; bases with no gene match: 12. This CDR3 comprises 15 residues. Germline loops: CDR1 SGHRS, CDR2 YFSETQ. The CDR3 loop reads CASSHGTPTGGEQYF. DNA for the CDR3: TGCGCCAGCAGCCACGGGACCCCCACAGGGGGCGAGCAGTACTTC.

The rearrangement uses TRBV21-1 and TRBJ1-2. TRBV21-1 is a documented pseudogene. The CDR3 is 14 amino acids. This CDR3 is CASSVHTSNYGYTF. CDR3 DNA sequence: TGTGCCAGCAGCGTCCATACTTCTAACTATGGCTACACCTTC.

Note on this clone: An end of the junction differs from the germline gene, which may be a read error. The CDR3 sequence: CASSFDNRIEALF. CDR3 in DNA: TGTGCCAGCAGTTTTGATAACAGGATAGAGGCGCTCTTC. The chain links TRBV12-3 or TRBV12-4 to TRBJ2-1; the D gene is possibly TRBD1 (5 bases). The CDR3 runs 13 residues.

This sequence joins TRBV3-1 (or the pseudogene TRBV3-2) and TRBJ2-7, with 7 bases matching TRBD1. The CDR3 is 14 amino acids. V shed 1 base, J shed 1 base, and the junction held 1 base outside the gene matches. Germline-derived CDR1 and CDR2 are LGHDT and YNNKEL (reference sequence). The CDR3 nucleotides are TGTGCCAGCAGCCAAGGGACAGGATCCTACGAGCAGTACTTC. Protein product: CASSQGTGSYEQYF.

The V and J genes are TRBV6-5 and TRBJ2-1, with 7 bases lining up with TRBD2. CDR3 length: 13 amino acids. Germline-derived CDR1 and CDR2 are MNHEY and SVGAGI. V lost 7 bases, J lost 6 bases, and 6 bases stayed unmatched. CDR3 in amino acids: CASTLGLGNEQFF. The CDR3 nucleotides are TGTGCCAGCACCCTAGGACTAGGCAATGAGCAGTTCTTC.

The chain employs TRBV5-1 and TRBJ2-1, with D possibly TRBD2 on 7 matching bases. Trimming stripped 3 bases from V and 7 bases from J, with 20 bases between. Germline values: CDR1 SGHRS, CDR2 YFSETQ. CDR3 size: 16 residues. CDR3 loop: CASSWTLLGGLNEQFF. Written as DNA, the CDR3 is TGCGCCAGCAGCTGGACCCTATTGGGGGGGCTAAATGAGCAGTTCTTC. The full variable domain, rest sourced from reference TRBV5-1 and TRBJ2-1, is KAGVTQTPRYLIKTRGQQVTLSCSPISGHRSVSWYQQTPGQGLQFLFEYFSETQRNKGNFPGRFSGRQFSNSRSEMNVSTLELGDSALYLCASSWTLLGGLNEQFFGPGTRLTVL.

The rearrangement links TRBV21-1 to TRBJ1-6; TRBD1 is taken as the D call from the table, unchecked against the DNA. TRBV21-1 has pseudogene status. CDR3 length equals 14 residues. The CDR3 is CASSSRGWGSPLHF. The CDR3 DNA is TGTGCCAGCAGCAGCAGGGGATGGGGTTCACCCCTCCACTTT.

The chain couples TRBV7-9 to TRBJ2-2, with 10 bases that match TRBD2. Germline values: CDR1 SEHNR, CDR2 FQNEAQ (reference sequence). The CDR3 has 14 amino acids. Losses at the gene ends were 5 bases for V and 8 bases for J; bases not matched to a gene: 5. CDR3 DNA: TGTGCCAGCAGCCGGACTAGCGGAGGGGGGGAGCTGTTTTTT. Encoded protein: CASSRTSGGGELFF.

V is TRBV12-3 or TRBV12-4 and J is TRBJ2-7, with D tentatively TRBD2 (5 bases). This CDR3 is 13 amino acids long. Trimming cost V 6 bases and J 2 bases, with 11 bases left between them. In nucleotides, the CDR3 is TGTGCCAGCAGGCAGACGGGAACCTACGAGCAGTACTTC. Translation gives CASRQTGTYEQYF.

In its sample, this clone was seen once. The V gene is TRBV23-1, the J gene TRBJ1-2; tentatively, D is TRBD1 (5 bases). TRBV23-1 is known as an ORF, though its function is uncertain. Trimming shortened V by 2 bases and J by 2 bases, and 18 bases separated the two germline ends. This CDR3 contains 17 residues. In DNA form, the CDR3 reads TGCGCCAGCAGTCAAAAATCTCCTCGGGCAGGGAACTATGGCTACACCTTC. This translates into CASSQKSPRAGNYGYTF.

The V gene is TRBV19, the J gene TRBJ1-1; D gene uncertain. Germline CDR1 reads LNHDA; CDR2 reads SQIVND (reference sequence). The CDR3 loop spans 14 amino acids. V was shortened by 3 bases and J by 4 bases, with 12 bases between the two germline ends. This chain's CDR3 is CASSIVGFPTEAFF. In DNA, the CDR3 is TGTGCCAGTAGTATCGTCGGTTTCCCCACTGAAGCTTTCTTT. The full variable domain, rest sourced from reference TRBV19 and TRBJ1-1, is DGGITQSPKYLFRKEGQNVTLSCEQNLNHDAMYWYRQDPGQGLRLIYYSQIVNDFQKGDIAEGYSVSREKKESFPLTVTSAQKNPTAFYLCASSIVGFPTEAFFGQGTRLTVV.